This section outlines one T cell receptor (beta chain) sequence together with its context. Its specificity is unknown. TCRdb keeps only in-frame clones here, not all; method: immunoSEQ multiplex PCR. The repertoire has around 2,000,000 clones, 90% to 95% of them found once; the top ten carry about 1.5%. This sample is drawn from a study of shared clonotypes between healthy human individuals. As for the study in general: Donors, aged 18 to 49, were a couple of women and three men.

The germline V gene encodes CDR1 MNHEY and CDR2 SMNVEV (reference sequence). Trimming at V came to 5 bases and at J to 4 bases, leaving 7 bases not matched to a gene. The CDR3 consists of 15 residues. Naive CD8 cells were CD45RO-negative, positively selected for CCR7, excluding terminally differentiated effector memory CD45RA+ cells. Adult donors, all healthy and HIV-negative, had no recent acute infections or vaccinations. Study conclusions and caveats: Naive subsets, compared against memory subsets, generally had larger estimated richness values. Some clonotypes were shared by all four sorted-subset donors, while others were not shared. The non-shared ones had lower generation probabilities than the shared ones.

The source material was naive CD8+ T cells from PBMCs. The rearrangement links TRBV27 to TRBJ2-7; 11 nucleotides match TRBD2. The sequence derives from a man younger than 35 in good health. Some clones in this sample may be carry-over from other donors' samples. The CDR3 DNA reads as TGTGCCAGCAGTGTAGGGACTAGCGGAAAATACGAGCAGTACTTC. Its protein product is CASSVGTSGKYEQYF.